These 13 T cell receptor beta chains originate from one sample sequenced in a study of radiation and T cells in renal cell carcinoma. Generated by immunoSEQ multiplex PCR, the TCRdb table keeps only in-frame clones and is missing some. The data contain some 150,000 clones, about 86% of them singletons. Time point meaning: blood 4 weeks post-SBRT, at nephrectomy. Treatment denoted: 15 Gy SBRT to primary tumor, nephrectomy 4 weeks later. The sample in question was blood, obtained from a patient whose treatment included radiotherapy and nephrectomy. The source is a woman aged 45-65 years with renal cell carcinoma.

J is TRBJ1-2 and V is TRBV4-3, with D possibly matching TRBD1 (6 bases). This CDR3 has 16 amino acids. Trimming pared 1 base from V and 7 bases from J, leaving 19 bases between. Germline loops: CDR1 LGHNA, CDR2 YSLEER. CDR3 DNA: TGCGCCAGCAGCCAAGGGCAGGGGACCTACTCGGGTGGCTACACCTTC. It encodes CASSQGQGTYSGGYTF.

The chain couples TRBV2 to TRBJ1-4; no firm D call. V was shortened by 11 bases and J by 8 bases, with 12 bases between the two germline ends. Germline lookup yields CDR1 SNHLY and CDR2 FYNNEI. This CDR3 region has 11 residues. The CDR3 sequence is CASSRWEKLFF. The CDR3 nucleotides read TGTGCCTCCAGCAGATGGGAAAAACTGTTTTTT. The full variable domain, its missing parts supplied by reference TRBV2 and TRBJ1-4, is EPEVTQTPSHQVTQMGQEVILRCVPISNHLYFYWYRQILGQKVEFLVSFYNNEISEKSEIFDDQFSVERPDGSNFTLKIRSTKLEDSAMYFCASSRWEKLFFGSGTQLSVL.

The CDR3 bases are TGTGCCAGTAGTATATGGGGGGGAGAAGAGACCCAGTACTTC. Translated: CASSIWGGEETQYF. The chain is built from TRBV19 and TRBJ2-5, with TRBD2 matching over 7 bases. The CDR3 runs to 14 residues. V trimming: 2 bases; J trimming: 3 bases; junction bases outside the gene matches: 3. CDR1 LNHDA and CDR2 SQIVND come from the germline V gene (reference sequence).

The chain combines TRBV5-8 with TRBJ1-1; no clear D. Per germline, CDR1 SGHTS and CDR2 YDEGEE. This CDR3 region has 13 residues. V shed 4 bases and J shed 1 base, with 8 bases lying between them. The CDR3 DNA sequence: TGTGCCAGCAGCCGAAACCGGAACACTGAAGCTTTCTTT. This translates into CASSRNRNTEAFF.

This clone was observed a single time. The chain joins TRBV18 to TRBJ1-5; TRBD1 is a possible D gene (5 bases). CDR3 length: 13 amino acids. Germline values: CDR1 KGHSH, CDR2 LQKENI. V was trimmed by 2 bases and J by 4 bases, leaving 6 bases between them. In DNA form, the CDR3 reads TGTGCCAGCTCACCAGAGGGGAATCAGCCCCAGCATTTT. Its translation is CASSPEGNQPQHF. The full variable domain, rest sourced from reference TRBV18 and TRBJ1-5, is NAGVMQNPRHLVRRRGQEARLRCSPMKGHSHVYWYRQLPEEGLKFMVYLQKENIIDESGMPKERFSAEFPKEGPSILRIQQVVRGDSAAYFCASSPEGNQPQHFGDGTRLSIL.

CDR3: CASSLEPGYSNQPQHF. The CDR3 DNA follows: TGCGCCAGCAGCTTGGAGCCAGGGTATAGCAATCAGCCCCAGCATTTT. The chain joins TRBV5-1 to TRBJ1-5; D is possibly TRBD1 (5 bases). Germline V gives CDR1 SGHRS, CDR2 YFSETQ. CDR3 length: 16 residues. The V end was cut by 0 bases, the J end by 0 bases, with 10 bases between.

V and J are TRBV12-5 and TRBJ2-5, with D uncertain. Trimming removed 2 bases from V and 1 base from J, with 2 bases in between. The CDR3 totals 12 residues. Germline V gene lookup returns CDR1 LGHNT and CDR2 FRNRAP. The CDR3 protein is CASGLSQETQYF. Here the CDR3 DNA reads TGTGCTAGTGGTTTGAGCCAAGAGACCCAGTACTTC.

The V call is TRBV7-2, the J call TRBJ2-7, with D uncertain. The CDR3 length is 12 residues. V lost 5 bases and J lost 7, with 12 bases in between. CDR1 and CDR2 (germline): SGHTA, FQGNSA. In DNA form, the CDR3 reads TGTGCCAGCAGCAGGAACCGGTTTGAGCAGTACTTC. It codes for CASSRNRFEQYF. The variable domain in full, completed from reference TRBV7-2 and TRBJ2-7, reads GAGVSQSPSNKVTEKGKDVELRCDPISGHTALYWYRQSLGQGLEFLIYFQGNSAPDKSGLPSDRFSAERTGGSVSTLTIQRTQQEDSAVYLCASSRNRFEQYFGPGTRLTVT.

The gene calls are TRBV30 and TRBJ1-1; D may be TRBD1 (5 bases). Per the germline V gene, CDR1 is GTSNPN and CDR2 is SVGIG (reference sequence). This CDR3 spans 13 amino acids. Trimming cost V 5 bases and J 1 base, with 11 bases left between them. The CDR3 protein is CAWAVGTNTEAFF. The CDR3 coding sequence is TGTGCCTGGGCCGTCGGGACGAACACTGAAGCTTTCTTT.

The V and J genes are TRBV7-2 and TRBJ1-1; a possible D gene is TRBD1 (5 bases). CDR3 length: 14 residues. With 2 bases removed from V and 6 bases from J, the gap between germline ends came to 13 bases. Germline V gives CDR1 SGHTA, CDR2 FQGNSA. This CDR3 is CASSLTLGVAEAFF. CDR3 sequence (DNA): TGTGCCAGCAGCTTAACTCTAGGGGTAGCTGAAGCTTTCTTT. Complete variable domain (other parts from reference TRBV7-2 and TRBJ1-1): GAGVSQSPSNKVTEKGKDVELRCDPISGHTALYWYRQSLGQGLEFLIYFQGNSAPDKSGLPSDRFSAERTGGSVSTLTIQRTQQEDSAVYLCASSLTLGVAEAFFGQGTRLTVV.

The genes are TRBV7-2 and TRBJ1-1; D possibly corresponds to TRBD1 (5 bases). This CDR3 contains 15 residues. The V gene's germline CDR1 is SGHTA and CDR2 FQGNSA. V was shortened by 2 bases and J by 2 bases, with 12 bases between the two germline ends. CDR3 protein: CASSLIGGDNTEAFF. The CDR3 DNA is TGTGCCAGCAGCTTAATTGGGGGGGATAACACTGAAGCTTTCTTT.

The rearrangement uses TRBV7-2 and TRBJ1-6; 10 nucleotides match TRBD1. This CDR3 contains 14 residues. Looked up from germline, CDR1 is SGHTA and CDR2 is FQGNSA. Losses at the gene ends were 3 bases for V and 9 bases for J; bases not matched to a gene: 2. CDR3 loop: CASSFRDRGSPLHF. Here the CDR3 DNA reads TGTGCCAGCAGCTTCCGGGACAGGGGTTCACCCCTCCACTTT.

The chain is built from TRBV5-4 and TRBJ2-1; 8 bases fit TRBD1. The CDR3 consists of 15 residues. Germline CDR1 and CDR2: SGHNT and YYREEE (reference sequence). The J segment lost 5 bases and the V segment lost 0 bases, leaving 4 bases of the junction unmatched. The chain's CDR3 is CASSLEGQGDNEQFF. The CDR3, as DNA: TGTGCCAGCAGCTTGGAAGGACAGGGAGACAATGAGCAGTTCTTC.